The source of this T cell receptor (beta chain) is a study of T cells after yellow fever vaccination. MiXCR, run by TCRdb on the 5' RACE reads, gives a single entry per CDR3 protein. Of about 14,000 distinct CDR3 sequences in the sample, 7.3% were seen once. The J segment lost 4 bases and the V segment lost 6 bases, leaving 4 bases of the junction unmatched. The CDR3 loop spans 13 amino acids. Germline CDR1 reads SGHTA; CDR2 reads FQGNSA. The sample holds many counts of this clonotype. Study results and caveats: Nearly all vaccine-responding clonotypes were undetectable in sorted memory subsets on day 0. In FACS-sorted repertoires, abundant clonotypes from the bulk population could appear as contaminants.

The source is a man between 18 and 35 years old who received the YFV17D yellow fever vaccine. Sequenced here: PBMCs, either bulk or a sorted T-cell subset (CD4+, CD8+, memory, or dextramer-sorted; not recorded which), sampled on the day of the yellow fever booster vaccination. The chain links TRBV7-2 to TRBJ2-3; TRBD2 matches at 7 bases. The CDR3 DNA follows: TGTGCCAGCAGACTAGCGTCCTCAGATACGCAGTATTTT. The encoded protein is CASRLASSDTQYF.